These 23 T cell receptor beta chains were sequenced from one sample in a study of blood T cells in healthy people across ages. A sample-barcoded 5' primer and a J-beta primer mix were used in a second PCR of about 6 to 11 cycles. TCRdb ran MiXCR on the 5' RACE reads and lists one entry per CDR3 protein. The sample contains more than 1 million distinct CDR3 sequences, under 55% of which appear only once. Sequenced input: blood. Every receptor here comes from a woman aged 60-70 years in good health.

The chain employs TRBV28 and TRBJ2-3, with D maybe TRBD1 (6 bases). Trimming left V 6 bases short and J 0 bases short, with 13 bases between. Germline CDR1 is MDHEN and CDR2 is SYDVKM. The CDR3 extends over 15 amino acids. The CDR3 DNA follows: TGTGCCAGCAGCCTCACAGGGCACAGCACAGATACGCAGTATTTT. Protein: CASSLTGHSTDTQYF. The variable domain in full, completed from reference TRBV28 and TRBJ2-3, reads DVKVTQSSRYLVKRTGEKVFLECVQDMDHENMFWYRQDPGLGLRLIYFSYDVKMKEKGDIPEGYSVSREKKERFSLILESASTNQTSMYLCASSLTGHSTDTQYFGPGTRLTVL.

J is TRBJ2-5 and V is TRBV25-1; unclear D gene. The germline gives CDR1 MGHDK, CDR2 SYGVNS. V was cut by 3 bases and J by 1 base, with 9 bases left in between. CDR3 length: 14 residues. The CDR3 loop is CASSERTVQETQYF. CDR3 in DNA: TGTGCCAGCAGTGAGCGAACAGTCCAAGAGACCCAGTACTTC. The full variable domain, its missing parts supplied by reference TRBV25-1 and TRBJ2-5, is EADIYQTPRYLVIGTGKKITLECSQTMGHDKMYWYQQDPGMELHLIHYSYGVNSTEKGDLSSESTVSRIRTEHFPLTLESARPSHTSQYLCASSERTVQETQYFGPGTRLLVL.

CDR3 nucleotides: TGTGCCAGCAGTTTGGCTAATGAAAAACTGTTTTTT. As protein: CASSLANEKLFF. The chain combines TRBV12-3 or TRBV12-4 with TRBJ1-4, with D unresolved. V was cut by 3 bases and J by 3 bases, with 2 bases left in between. CDR3 length: 12 amino acids.

The chain recombines TRBV10-3 with TRBJ1-1; D perhaps matches TRBD1 (5 bases). V lost 10 bases to trimming and J lost 1 base, with 10 bases between them. Germline V gives CDR1 ENHRY, CDR2 SYGVKD. The CDR3 length is 12 residues. The CDR3 nucleotides read TGTGCCACTGGGACGCCGAACACTGAAGCTTTCTTT. Its translation is CATGTPNTEAFF.

The rearrangement uses TRBV6-2 or TRBV6-3 and TRBJ2-3, with D maybe TRBD2 (5 bases). CDR1 and CDR2 from the germline V gene are MNHEY and SVGEGT. The CDR3 runs 13 residues. Trimming left V 7 bases short and J 6 bases short, with 14 bases between. CDR3 nucleotides: TGTGCCAGCAAAAAGGCAAGGGAGGATACGCAGTATTTT. It translates to CASKKAREDTQYF.

With respect to this clonotype: A read error is possible here, since a much larger clone lies one base away. V gene TRBV7-2 combines with J gene TRBJ2-1, with D uncertain. The germline CDR1 and CDR2 sequences are SGHTA and FQGNSA. Trimming removed 5 bases at V and 2 bases at J, with 13 bases between. The CDR3 is 15 amino acids. The CDR3 coding sequence is TGTGCCAGCAGCCCCGCTCGCGGAACCTACAATGAGCAGTTCTTC. It is translated as CASSPARGTYNEQFF.

Concerning this clonotype itself: Mismatch with germline at one junction end may stem from a read error. The genes are TRBV6-7 and TRBJ1-4, with a possible D match to TRBD1 (5 bases). TRBV6-7 is an open reading frame whose function is uncertain. The CDR3 extends over 16 amino acids. The CDR3 region has the DNA TGTGCCAGCAGTTACTCTGCAGGGCGGTCTAATGAAAAACCGTTTTTT. Protein: CASSYSAGRSNEKPFF.

The chain uses TRBV14 and TRBJ2-7; TRBD1 agrees at 9 bases. After removal of 4 bases from V and 4 bases from J, the junction contained 11 bases not matched to a gene. Germline assignment: CDR1 SGHDN and CDR2 FVKESK. The length of the CDR3 is 16 residues. The CDR3 reads CASSPSRDRVLYEQYF. The CDR3 coding sequence is TGTGCCAGCAGCCCTAGTCGGGACAGGGTTCTTTACGAGCAGTACTTC.

The chain links TRBV12-3 or TRBV12-4 to TRBJ2-3; TRBD2 aligns across 9 bases. The CDR3 extends over 16 amino acids. V was clipped by 4 bases and J by 6 bases; unmatched bases: 11. CDR3 residues: CASSSYSGGSSDTQYF. The CDR3 DNA follows: TGTGCCAGCAGTTCATATAGCGGGGGTTCGTCCGATACGCAGTATTTT.

This clonotype was recorded a few times. J is TRBJ2-4 and V is TRBV29-1, with TRBD2 matching over 9 bases. The J call may be faulty, since TRBJ2-7 better matches the DNA end. Germline assignment: CDR1 SQVTM and CDR2 ANQGSEA. This CDR3 contains 13 residues. The CDR3 DNA sequence: TGCAGCGTGGGGACTAGCAGGGCCTACGAGCAGTACTTC. Translating it yields CSVGTSRAYEQYF.

This clonotype was seen at least ten times. The V gene is TRBV18, the J gene TRBJ2-7; 8 nucleotides align to TRBD1. The CDR3 totals 14 residues. The germline gives CDR1 KGHSH, CDR2 LQKENI. Losses at the gene ends were 4 bases for V and 7 bases for J; bases not matched to a gene: 9. The CDR3 bases are TGTGCCAGCTCACGCCCCGACAGGGGACGAGAGCAGTACTTC. Protein: CASSRPDRGREQYF.

This clonotype has more than one count but fewer than ten. The CDR3 is CASSNLGEQYF. CDR3 DNA: TGTGCCAGCAGTAACCTAGGGGAGCAGTACTTC. The chain has TRBV27 and TRBJ2-7; D is unclear. The V and J ends lost 5 bases and 7 bases respectively, with 9 bases between them. The CDR3 consists of 11 residues. Germline V gene sequence: CDR1 MNHEY, CDR2 SMNVEV (reference sequence).

The chain recombines TRBV12-3 or TRBV12-4 with TRBJ2-5, with a possible D match to TRBD1 (7 bases). The CDR3 sequence is 15 residues long. V shed 5 bases and J shed 9 bases, with 22 bases lying between them. CDR3 nucleotide sequence: TGTGCCAGCAGTCCTCGGACAGGAGGGGTTACGGCCCAGTACTTC. It codes for CASSPRTGGVTAQYF.

A single count supports this clonotype. The genes are TRBV5-1 and TRBJ1-1; D unresolved. Germline V gene sequence: CDR1 SGHRS, CDR2 YFSETQ. This CDR3 is 13 amino acids long. The V and J ends lost 6 bases and 1 base respectively, with 10 bases between them. DNA for the CDR3: TGCGCCAGCAAGGAACTATCGAACACTGAAGCTTTCTTT. Translation: CASKELSNTEAFF.

This clonotype was observed at least ten times. The gene calls are TRBV7-9 and TRBJ2-7; D possibly corresponds to TRBD2 (5 bases). V was trimmed by 1 base and J by 4 bases, leaving 5 bases between them. Germline CDR1 and CDR2: SEHNR and FQNEAQ (reference sequence). This CDR3 spans 12 amino acids. The CDR3 here is CASSLGTYEQYF. CDR3 nucleotides: TGTGCCAGCAGCTTAGGGACTTACGAGCAGTACTTC.

In the case of this clonotype: A much larger clone sits a single nucleotide away, making a read error possible. The rearrangement uses TRBV11-2 and TRBJ2-5; TRBD2 agrees at 15 bases. Germline CDR1 and CDR2: SGHAT and FQNNGV. The junction had 30 bases not matched to a gene; V was cut back by 5 bases and J by 11 bases. The CDR3 runs to 22 residues. The CDR3 DNA reads as TGTGCCAGCAGCCTACAACCCCCGGGACTAGCGGGAGGATCATCCGGGGCGGGGAAGCAGTACTTC. This encodes CASSLQPPGLAGGSSGAGKQYF. Full variable domain (missing parts from reference TRBV11-2 and TRBJ2-5): EAGVAQSPRYKIIEKRQSVAFWCNPISGHATLYWYQQILGQGPKLLIQFQNNGVVDDSQLPKDRFSAERLKGVDSTLKIQPAKLEDSAVYLCASSLQPPGLAGGSSGAGKQYFGPGTRLLVL.

This clonotype was counted only a few times. V gene TRBV12-3 or TRBV12-4 combines with J gene TRBJ2-5, with TRBD1 matching 8 bases. V trimming: 3 bases; J trimming: 3 bases; junction bases outside the gene matches: 3. The CDR3 sequence is 14 residues long. CDR3 residues: CASSLTGEEETQYF. The CDR3 DNA reads TGTGCCAGCAGTTTGACAGGGGAGGAAGAGACCCAGTACTTC.

J is TRBJ2-1 and V is TRBV29-1, with 12 bases matching TRBD2. The length of the CDR3 is 14 residues. CDR1 is SQVTM, CDR2 ANQGSEA, per germline. Trimming removed 6 bases from V and 10 bases from J; junction bases left unmatched: 10. The CDR3 DNA is TGCAGCGTCGTACTAGCGGGAGGCCGACAGGAGCAGTTCTTC. Its protein is CSVVLAGGRQEQFF.

The chain combines TRBV27 with TRBJ2-3, with D perhaps TRBD2 (6 bases). CDR1 and CDR2 (germline): MNHEY, SMNVEV (reference sequence). Trimming left V 2 bases short and J 7 bases short, with 19 bases between. The CDR3 totals 16 residues. The DNA for the CDR3 is TGTGCCAGCAGTTTACAGGCTCGGCGGGGCGCAAATACGCAGTATTTT. Its protein product is CASSLQARRGANTQYF.

V is TRBV27 and J is TRBJ1-6; D remains unclear. V lost 7 bases and J lost 5, with 18 bases in between. Germline V gene sequence: CDR1 MNHEY, CDR2 SMNVEV (reference sequence). The CDR3 length is 16 residues. In DNA form, the CDR3 reads TGTGCCAGCAAACCCGCACCGGGGAGTAATAATTCACCCCTCCACTTT. Amino acid sequence: CASKPAPGSNNSPLHF.

The chain combines TRBV5-6 with TRBJ2-5; TRBD2 agrees at 15 bases. V was clipped by 4 bases and J by 0 bases; unmatched bases: 4. Germline CDR1 SGHDT, CDR2 YYEEEE. This CDR3 contains 17 residues. The CDR3 coding sequence is TGTGCCAGCAGCATGGGACTAGCGGGAGGCTACCAAGAGACCCAGTACTTC. The encoded protein is CASSMGLAGGYQETQYF.

There are a few counts of this clonotype. V is TRBV6-5 and J is TRBJ2-7; 7 bases are shared with TRBD1. In germline, CDR1 is MNHEY, CDR2 SVGAGI. The junction had 17 bases not matched to a gene; V was cut back by 5 bases and J by 4 bases. The CDR3 has 17 amino acids. As DNA, the CDR3 is TGTGCCAGCAGTAACCGACGGGAAGGGGGCGTGAGGTACGAGCAGTACTTC. This codes for CASSNRREGGVRYEQYF.

This sequence joins TRBV6-1 and TRBJ2-5; weak D call: TRBD1 (5 bases). This CDR3 is built from 15 residues. In germline, CDR1 is MNHNS, CDR2 SASEGT. The V gene lost 0 bases and the J gene lost 8 bases, with 16 bases spanning the gap. The CDR3 is CASSEAIQDKRTQYF. CDR3 coding DNA: TGTGCCAGCAGTGAAGCGATACAGGACAAGAGAACCCAGTACTTC.